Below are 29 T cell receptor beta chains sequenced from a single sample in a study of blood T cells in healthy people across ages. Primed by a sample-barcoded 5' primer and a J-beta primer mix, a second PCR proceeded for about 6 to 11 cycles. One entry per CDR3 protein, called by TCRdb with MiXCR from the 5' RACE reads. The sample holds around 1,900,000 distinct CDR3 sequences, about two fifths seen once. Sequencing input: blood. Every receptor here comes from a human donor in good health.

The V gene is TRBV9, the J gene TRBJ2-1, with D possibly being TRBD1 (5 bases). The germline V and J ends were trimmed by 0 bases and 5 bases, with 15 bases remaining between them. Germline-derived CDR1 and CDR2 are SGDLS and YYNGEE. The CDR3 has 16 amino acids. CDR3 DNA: TGTGCCAGCAGCGTAGCACTTCAGGGCAACCACAATGAGCAGTTCTTC. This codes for CASSVALQGNHNEQFF.

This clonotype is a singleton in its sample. As DNA, the CDR3 is TGTGCCAGCACTCCGGGACTAGCGGTACAAGAGACCCAGTACTTC. It yields the protein CASTPGLAVQETQYF. V usage is TRBV12-3 or TRBV12-4 and J usage is TRBJ2-5; TRBD2 matches at 11 bases. V trimming: 7 bases; J trimming: 2 bases; junction bases outside the gene matches: 6. The CDR3 totals 15 residues.

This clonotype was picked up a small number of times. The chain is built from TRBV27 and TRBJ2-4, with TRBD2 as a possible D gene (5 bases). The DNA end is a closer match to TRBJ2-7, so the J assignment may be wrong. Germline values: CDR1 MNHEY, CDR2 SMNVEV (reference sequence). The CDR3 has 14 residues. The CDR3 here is CASSFPWRRDEQYF. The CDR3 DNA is TGTGCCAGCAGTTTCCCGTGGCGGCGGGACGAGCAGTACTTC.

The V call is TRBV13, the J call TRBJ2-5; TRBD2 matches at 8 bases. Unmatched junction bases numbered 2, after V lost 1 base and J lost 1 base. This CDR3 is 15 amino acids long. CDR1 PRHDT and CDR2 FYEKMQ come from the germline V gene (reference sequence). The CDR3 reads CASSLEAGGQETQYF. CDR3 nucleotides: TGTGCCAGCAGCTTAGAGGCGGGGGGCCAAGAGACCCAGTACTTC.

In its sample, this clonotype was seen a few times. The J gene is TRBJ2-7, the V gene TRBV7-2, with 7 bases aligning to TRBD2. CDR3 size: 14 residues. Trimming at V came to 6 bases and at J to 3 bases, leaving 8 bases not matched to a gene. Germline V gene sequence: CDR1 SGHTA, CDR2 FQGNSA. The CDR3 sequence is CASSTAGLYYEQYF. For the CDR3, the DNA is TGTGCCAGCAGTACAGCGGGGCTTTACTACGAGCAGTACTTC.

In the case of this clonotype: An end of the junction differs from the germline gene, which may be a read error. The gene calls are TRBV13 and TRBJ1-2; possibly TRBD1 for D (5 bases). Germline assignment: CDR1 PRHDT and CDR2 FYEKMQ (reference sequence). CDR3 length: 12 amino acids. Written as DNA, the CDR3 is TGTGCCAGCAGCTTACAGGGAGGTGGCTGCACCTTC. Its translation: CASSLQGGGCTF.

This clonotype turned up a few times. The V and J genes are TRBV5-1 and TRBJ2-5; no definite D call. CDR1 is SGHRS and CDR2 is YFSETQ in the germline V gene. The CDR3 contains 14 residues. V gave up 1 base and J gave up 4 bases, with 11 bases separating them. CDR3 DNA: TGCGCCAGCAGCTTGCAACTGTCGGGAGAGACCCAGTACTTC. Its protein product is CASSLQLSGETQYF.

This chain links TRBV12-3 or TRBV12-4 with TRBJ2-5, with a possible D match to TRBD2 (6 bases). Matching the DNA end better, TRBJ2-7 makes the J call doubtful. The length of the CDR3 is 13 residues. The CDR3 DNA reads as TGTGCCAGCAGTTTAGCTTGGGGGGACGAGCAGTACTTC. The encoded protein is CASSLAWGDEQYF.

CDR3 protein: CASSVWTYEQYF. CDR3 DNA: TGTGCCAGCAGTGTTTGGACGTACGAGCAGTACTTC. The chain couples TRBV2 to TRBJ2-7, with D hard to call. The CDR3 runs to 12 residues. Per the germline V gene, CDR1 is SNHLY and CDR2 is FYNNEI. V lost 4 bases and J 4 bases, leaving 8 bases between the germline ends.

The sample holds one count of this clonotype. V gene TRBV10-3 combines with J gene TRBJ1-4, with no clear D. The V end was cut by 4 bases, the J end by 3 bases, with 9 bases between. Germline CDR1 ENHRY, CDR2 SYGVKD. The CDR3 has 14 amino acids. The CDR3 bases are TGTGCCATCAGTGGGGCAGGCCCTAATGAAAAACTGTTTTTT. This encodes CAISGAGPNEKLFF.

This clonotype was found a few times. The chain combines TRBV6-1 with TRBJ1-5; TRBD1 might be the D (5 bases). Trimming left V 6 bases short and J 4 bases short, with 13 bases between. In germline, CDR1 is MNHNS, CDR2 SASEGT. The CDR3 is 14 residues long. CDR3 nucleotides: TGTGCCAGCAGCCCTGAGTGGGGGAATCAGCCCCAGCATTTT. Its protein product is CASSPEWGNQPQHF.

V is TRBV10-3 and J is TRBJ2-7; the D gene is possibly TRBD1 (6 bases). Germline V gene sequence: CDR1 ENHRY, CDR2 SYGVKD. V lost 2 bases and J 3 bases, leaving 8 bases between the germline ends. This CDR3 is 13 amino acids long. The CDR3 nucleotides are TGTGCCATCAGTGAGAAACAGGGCTACGAGCAGTACTTC. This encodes CAISEKQGYEQYF.

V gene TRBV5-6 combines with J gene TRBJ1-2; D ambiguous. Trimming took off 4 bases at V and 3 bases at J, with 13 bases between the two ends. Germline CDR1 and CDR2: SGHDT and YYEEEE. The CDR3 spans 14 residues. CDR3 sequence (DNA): TGTGCCAGCAGCCAACCGGATGTCCACTATGGCTACACCTTC. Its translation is CASSQPDVHYGYTF.

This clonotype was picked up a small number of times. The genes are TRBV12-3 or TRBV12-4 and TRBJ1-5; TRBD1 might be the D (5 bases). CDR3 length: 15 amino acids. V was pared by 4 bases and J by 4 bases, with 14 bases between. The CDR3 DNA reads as TGTGCCAGCAGTTGGGGCGTGGGCTTAAATCAGCCCCAGCATTTT. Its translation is CASSWGVGLNQPQHF.

The CDR3 loop reads CASSWLAVINEQFF. The CDR3 region has the DNA TGTGCCAGCAGTTGGCTAGCGGTTATCAATGAGCAGTTCTTC. The V call is TRBV28, the J call TRBJ2-1, with 7 nucleotides matching TRBD2. The CDR3 length is 14 residues. Germline V lookup: CDR1 MDHEN, CDR2 SYDVKM. V was pared by 4 bases and J by 6 bases, with 6 bases of the junction left unmatched.

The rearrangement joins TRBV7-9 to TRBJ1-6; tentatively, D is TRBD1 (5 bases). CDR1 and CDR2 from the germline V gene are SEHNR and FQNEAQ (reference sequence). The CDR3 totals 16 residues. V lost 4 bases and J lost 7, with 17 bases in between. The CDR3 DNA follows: TGTGCCAGCAGCTCTGTCCCGGGACTGTTGAATTCACCCCTCCACTTT. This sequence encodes CASSSVPGLLNSPLHF. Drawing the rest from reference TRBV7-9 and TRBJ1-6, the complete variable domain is DTGVSQNPRHKITKRGQNVTFRCDPISEHNRLYWYRQTLGQGPEFLTYFQNEAQLEKSRLLSDRFSAERPKGSFSTLEIQRTEQGDSAMYLCASSSVPGLLNSPLHFGNGTRLTVT.

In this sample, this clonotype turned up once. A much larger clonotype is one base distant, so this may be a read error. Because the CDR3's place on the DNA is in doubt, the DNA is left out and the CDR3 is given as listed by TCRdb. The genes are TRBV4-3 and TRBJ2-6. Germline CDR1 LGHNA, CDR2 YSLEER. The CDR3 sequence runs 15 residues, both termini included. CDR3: CASSQVGTGANVRTF.

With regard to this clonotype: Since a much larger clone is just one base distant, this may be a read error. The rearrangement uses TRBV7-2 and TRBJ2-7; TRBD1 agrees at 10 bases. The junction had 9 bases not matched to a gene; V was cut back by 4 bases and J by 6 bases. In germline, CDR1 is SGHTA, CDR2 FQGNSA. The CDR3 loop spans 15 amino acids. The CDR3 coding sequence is TGTGCCAGCAGCTCGCTAGGACAGGGGGGGTCCGAGCAGTACTTC. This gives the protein CASSSLGQGGSEQYF.

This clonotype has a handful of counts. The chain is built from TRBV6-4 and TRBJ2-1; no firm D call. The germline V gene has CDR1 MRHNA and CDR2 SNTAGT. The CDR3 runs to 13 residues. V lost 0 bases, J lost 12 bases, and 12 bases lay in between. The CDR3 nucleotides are TGTGCCAGCAGTGACTCGATAGCCTCCCCGCAGTTCTTC. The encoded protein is CASSDSIASPQFF.

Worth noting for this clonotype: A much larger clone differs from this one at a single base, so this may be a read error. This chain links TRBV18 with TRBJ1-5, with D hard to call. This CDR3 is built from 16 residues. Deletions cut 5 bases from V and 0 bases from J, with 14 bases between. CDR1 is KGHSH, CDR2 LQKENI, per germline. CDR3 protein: CASSSDRTDSNQPQHF. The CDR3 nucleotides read TGTGCCAGCTCATCCGATCGGACGGATAGCAATCAGCCCCAGCATTTT.

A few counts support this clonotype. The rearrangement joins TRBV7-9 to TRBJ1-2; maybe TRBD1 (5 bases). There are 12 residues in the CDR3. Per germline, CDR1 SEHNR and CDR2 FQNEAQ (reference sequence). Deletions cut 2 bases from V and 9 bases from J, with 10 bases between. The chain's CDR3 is CASSLFQGSYTF. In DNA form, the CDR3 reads TGTGCCAGCAGCTTATTTCAGGGAAGCTACACCTTC. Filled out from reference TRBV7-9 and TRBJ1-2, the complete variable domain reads DTGVSQNPRHKITKRGQNVTFRCDPISEHNRLYWYRQTLGQGPEFLTYFQNEAQLEKSRLLSDRFSAERPKGSFSTLEIQRTEQGDSAMYLCASSLFQGSYTFGSGTRLTVV.

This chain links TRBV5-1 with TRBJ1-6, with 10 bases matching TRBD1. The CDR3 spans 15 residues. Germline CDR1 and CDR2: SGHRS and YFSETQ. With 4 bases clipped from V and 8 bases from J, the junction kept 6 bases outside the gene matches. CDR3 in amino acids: CASSGRQGADSPLHF. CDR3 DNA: TGCGCCAGCAGCGGGAGACAGGGGGCAGATTCACCCCTCCACTTT.

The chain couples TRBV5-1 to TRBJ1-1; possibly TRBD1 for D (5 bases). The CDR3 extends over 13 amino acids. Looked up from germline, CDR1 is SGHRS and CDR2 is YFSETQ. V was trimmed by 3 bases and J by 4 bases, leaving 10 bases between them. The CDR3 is CASSSTVTTEAFF. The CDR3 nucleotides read TGCGCCAGCAGCTCGACAGTAACCACTGAAGCTTTCTTT.

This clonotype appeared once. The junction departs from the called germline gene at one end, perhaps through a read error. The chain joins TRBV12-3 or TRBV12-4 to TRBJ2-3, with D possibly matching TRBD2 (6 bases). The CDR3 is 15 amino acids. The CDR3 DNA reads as TGTGCCAGCAGTTTCCCGGGGGTAGGCACAGATACGAAGTATTTT. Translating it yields CASSFPGVGTDTKYF.

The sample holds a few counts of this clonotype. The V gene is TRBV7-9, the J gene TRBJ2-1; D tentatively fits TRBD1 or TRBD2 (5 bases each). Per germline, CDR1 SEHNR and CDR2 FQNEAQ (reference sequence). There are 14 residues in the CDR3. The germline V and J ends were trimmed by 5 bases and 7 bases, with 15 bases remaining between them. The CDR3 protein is CASSIPGTGNEQFF. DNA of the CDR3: TGTGCCAGCAGCATCCCCGGGACGGGTAATGAGCAGTTCTTC.

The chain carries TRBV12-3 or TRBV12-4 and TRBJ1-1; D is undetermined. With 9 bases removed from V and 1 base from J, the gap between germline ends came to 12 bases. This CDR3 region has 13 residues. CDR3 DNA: TGTGCCAGTAAGATCTCAGGGAACACTGAAGCTTTCTTT. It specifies CASKISGNTEAFF.

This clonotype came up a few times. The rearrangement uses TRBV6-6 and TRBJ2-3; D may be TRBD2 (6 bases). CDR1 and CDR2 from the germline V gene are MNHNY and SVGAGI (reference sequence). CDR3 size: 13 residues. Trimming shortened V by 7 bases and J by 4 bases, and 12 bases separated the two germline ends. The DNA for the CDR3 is TGTGCCAGCACGGCGGGGCCCCCAGATACGCAGTATTTT. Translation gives CASTAGPPDTQYF.

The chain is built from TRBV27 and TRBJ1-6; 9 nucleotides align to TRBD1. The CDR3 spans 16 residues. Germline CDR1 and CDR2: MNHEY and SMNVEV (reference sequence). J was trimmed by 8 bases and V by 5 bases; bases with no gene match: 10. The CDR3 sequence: CASSPVGQGRYSPLHF. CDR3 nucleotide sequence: TGTGCCAGCAGTCCAGTGGGACAGGGAAGGTATTCACCCCTCCACTTT.

This CDR3 is CASSFYGQNYYGYTF. In nucleotides, the CDR3 is TGTGCCAGCAGCTTCTACGGGCAAAACTACTATGGCTACACCTTC. The chain is built from TRBV28 and TRBJ1-2; D unresolved. Trimming pared 6 bases from V and 3 bases from J, leaving 17 bases between. Germline CDR1 is MDHEN and CDR2 is SYDVKM. CDR3 length equals 15 residues.